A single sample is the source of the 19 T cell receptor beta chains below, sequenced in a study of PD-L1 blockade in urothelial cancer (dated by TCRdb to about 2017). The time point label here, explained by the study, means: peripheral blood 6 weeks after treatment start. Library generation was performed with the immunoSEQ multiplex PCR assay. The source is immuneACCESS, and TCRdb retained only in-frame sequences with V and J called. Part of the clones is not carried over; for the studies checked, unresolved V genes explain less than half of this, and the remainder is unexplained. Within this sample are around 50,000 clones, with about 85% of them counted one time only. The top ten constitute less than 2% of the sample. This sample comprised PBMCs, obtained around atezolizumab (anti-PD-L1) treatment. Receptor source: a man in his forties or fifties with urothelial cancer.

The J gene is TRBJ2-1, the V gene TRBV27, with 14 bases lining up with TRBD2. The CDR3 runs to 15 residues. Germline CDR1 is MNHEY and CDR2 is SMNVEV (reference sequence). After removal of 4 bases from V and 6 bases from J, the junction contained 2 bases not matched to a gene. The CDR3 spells CASSWGTSGSNEQFF. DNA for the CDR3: TGTGCCAGCAGTTGGGGGACTAGCGGGAGCAATGAGCAGTTCTTC.

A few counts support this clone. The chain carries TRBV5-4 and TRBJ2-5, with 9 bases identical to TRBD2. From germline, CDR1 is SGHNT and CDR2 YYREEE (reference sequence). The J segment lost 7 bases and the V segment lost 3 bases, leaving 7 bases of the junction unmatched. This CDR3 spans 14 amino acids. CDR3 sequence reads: CASSSLAGPGTQYF. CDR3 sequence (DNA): TGTGCCAGCAGCTCACTAGCGGGTCCGGGGACCCAGTACTTC.

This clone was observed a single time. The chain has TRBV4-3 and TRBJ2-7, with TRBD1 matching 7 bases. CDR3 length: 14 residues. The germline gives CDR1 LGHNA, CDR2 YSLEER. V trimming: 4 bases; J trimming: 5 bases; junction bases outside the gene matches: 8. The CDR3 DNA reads TGCGCCAGCAGCCTCAGACAGGGACCCCACGAGCAGTACTTC. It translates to CASSLRQGPHEQYF.

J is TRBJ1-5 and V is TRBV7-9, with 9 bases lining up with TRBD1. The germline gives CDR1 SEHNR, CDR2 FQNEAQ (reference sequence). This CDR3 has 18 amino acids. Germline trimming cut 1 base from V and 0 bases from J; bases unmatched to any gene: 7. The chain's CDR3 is CASSLGTGTGYSNQPQHF. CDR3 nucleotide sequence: TGTGCCAGCAGCTTAGGCACCGGGACAGGGTATAGCAATCAGCCCCAGCATTTT.

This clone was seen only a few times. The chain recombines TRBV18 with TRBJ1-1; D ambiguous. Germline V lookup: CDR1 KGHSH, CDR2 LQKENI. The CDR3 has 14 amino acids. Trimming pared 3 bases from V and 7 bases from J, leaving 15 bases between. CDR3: CASSPLLKEGEAFF. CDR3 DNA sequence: TGTGCCAGCTCACCCCTTCTCAAGGAGGGTGAAGCTTTCTTT.

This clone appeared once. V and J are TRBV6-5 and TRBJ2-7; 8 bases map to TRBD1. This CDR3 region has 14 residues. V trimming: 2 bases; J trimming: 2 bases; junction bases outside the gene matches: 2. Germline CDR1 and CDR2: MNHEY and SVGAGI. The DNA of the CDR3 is TGTGCCAGCAGTTACGACAGGGGAACCTACGAGCAGTACTTC. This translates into CASSYDRGTYEQYF.

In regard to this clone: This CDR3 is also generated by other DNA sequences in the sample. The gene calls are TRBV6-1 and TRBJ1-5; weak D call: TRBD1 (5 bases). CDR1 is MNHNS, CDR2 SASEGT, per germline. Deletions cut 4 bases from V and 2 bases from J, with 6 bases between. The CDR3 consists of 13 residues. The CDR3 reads CASSAGGNQPQHF. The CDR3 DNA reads TGTGCCAGCAGTGCGGGGGGCAATCAGCCCCAGCATTTT.

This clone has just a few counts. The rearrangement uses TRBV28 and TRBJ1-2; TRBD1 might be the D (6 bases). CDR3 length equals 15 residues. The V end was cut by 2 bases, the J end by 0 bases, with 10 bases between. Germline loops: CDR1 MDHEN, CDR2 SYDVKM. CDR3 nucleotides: TGTGCCAGCAGTTTAACAGGGTTAGCTAACTATGGCTACACCTTC. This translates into CASSLTGLANYGYTF.

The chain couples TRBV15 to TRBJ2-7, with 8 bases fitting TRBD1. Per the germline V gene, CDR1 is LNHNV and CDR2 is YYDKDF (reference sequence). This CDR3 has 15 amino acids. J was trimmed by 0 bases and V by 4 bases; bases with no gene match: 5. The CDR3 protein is CATSKKDRASYEQYF. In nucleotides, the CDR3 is TGTGCCACCAGCAAAAAGGACAGGGCCTCCTACGAGCAGTACTTC.

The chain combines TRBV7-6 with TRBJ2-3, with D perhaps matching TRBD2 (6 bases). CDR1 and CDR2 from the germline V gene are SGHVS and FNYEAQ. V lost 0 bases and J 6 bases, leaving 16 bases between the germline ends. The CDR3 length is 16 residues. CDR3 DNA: TGTGCCAGCAGCTTAGCAGGAGGGGCCAATTCGGATACGCAGTATTTT. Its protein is CASSLAGGANSDTQYF.

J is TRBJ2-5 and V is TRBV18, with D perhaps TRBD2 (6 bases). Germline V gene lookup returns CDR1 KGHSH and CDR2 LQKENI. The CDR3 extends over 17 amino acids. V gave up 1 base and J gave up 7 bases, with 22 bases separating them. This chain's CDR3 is CASSPQRLVGSVGTQYF. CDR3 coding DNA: TGTGCCAGCTCACCACAGAGACTAGTTGGTTCAGTAGGGACCCAGTACTTC. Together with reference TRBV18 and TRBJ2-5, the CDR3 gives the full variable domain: NAGVMQNPRHLVRRRGQEARLRCSPMKGHSHVYWYRQLPEEGLKFMVYLQKENIIDESGMPKERFSAEFPKEGPSILRIQQVVRGDSAAYFCASSPQRLVGSVGTQYFGPGTRLLVL.

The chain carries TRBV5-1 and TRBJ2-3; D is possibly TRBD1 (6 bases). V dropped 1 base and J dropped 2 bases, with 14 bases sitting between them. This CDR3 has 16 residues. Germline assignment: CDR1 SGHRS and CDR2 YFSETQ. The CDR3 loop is CASSLTRGGVTDTQYF. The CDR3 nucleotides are TGCGCCAGCAGCTTGACCCGAGGGGGTGTCACAGATACGCAGTATTTT.

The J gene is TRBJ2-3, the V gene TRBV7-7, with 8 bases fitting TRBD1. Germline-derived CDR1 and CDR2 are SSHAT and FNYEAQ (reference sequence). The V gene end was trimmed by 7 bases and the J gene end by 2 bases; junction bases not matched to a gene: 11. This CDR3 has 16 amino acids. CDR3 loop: CASTSRDRGFTDTQYF. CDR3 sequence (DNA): TGTGCCAGCACCTCACGAGACAGGGGTTTCACAGATACGCAGTATTTT.

This CDR3 reads CAIPGGPNRAEAFF. The CDR3 coding sequence is TGTGCCATTCCAGGGGGCCCCAACCGGGCTGAAGCTTTCTTT. The gene calls are TRBV15 and TRBJ1-1; 8 bases agree with TRBD1. Germline-derived CDR1 and CDR2 are LNHNV and YYDKDF (reference sequence). V lost 10 bases to trimming and J lost 6 bases; unmatched junction nucleotides: 13. CDR3 length: 14 residues.

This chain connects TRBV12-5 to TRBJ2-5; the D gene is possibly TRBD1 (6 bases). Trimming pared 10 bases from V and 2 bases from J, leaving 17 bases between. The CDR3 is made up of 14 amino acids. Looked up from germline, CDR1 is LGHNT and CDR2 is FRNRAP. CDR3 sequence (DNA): TGTGCTACCGTTATTGGGACACCTCAAGAGACCCAGTACTTC. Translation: CATVIGTPQETQYF.

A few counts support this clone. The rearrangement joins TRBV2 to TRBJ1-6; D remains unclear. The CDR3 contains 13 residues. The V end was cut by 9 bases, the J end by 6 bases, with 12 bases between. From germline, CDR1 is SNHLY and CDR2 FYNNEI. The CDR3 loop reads CARSGLGNSPLHF. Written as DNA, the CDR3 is TGTGCCAGATCGGGGTTGGGTAATTCACCCCTCCACTTT.

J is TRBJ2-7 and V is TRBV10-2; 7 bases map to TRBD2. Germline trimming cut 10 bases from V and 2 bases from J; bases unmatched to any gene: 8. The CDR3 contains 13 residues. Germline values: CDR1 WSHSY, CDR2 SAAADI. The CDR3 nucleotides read TGCGCCACCCAACTAGCGCCCACCTACGAGCAGTACTTC. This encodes CATQLAPTYEQYF.

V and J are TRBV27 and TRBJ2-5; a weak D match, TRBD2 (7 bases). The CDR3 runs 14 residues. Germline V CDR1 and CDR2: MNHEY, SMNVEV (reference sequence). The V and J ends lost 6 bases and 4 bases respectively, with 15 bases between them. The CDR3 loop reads CASSPWGGGETQYF. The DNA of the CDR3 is TGTGCCAGCAGCCCGTGGGGAGGGGGAGAGACCCAGTACTTC.

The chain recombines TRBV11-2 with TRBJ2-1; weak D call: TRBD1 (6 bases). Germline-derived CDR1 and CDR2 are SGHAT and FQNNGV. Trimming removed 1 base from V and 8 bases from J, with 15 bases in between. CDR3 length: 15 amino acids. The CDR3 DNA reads TGTGCCAGCAGCTTAGGCACCACAGGGTTCTATGAGCAGTTCTTC. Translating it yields CASSLGTTGFYEQFF.